The following is a TCR beta chain sequence with its context. Germline CDR1 and CDR2: SEHNR and FQNEAQ (reference sequence). V shed 1 base, J shed 3 bases, and the junction held 5 bases outside the gene matches. CDR3 size: 15 residues. This sample is part of a study of T cell changes during pregnancy in multiple sclerosis. The method was immunoSEQ multiplex PCR; TCRdb's version includes in-frame clones alone and lacks a portion of them. Of 38,000 or so clones in the sample, 90% are singletons; the top ten hold over 0.45%. The specimen was CD4+ T cells from peripheral blood mononuclear cells, collected in the second trimester of pregnancy. The sequence was obtained from a female donor with multiple sclerosis, enrolled in a pregnancy study. The chain couples TRBV7-9 to TRBJ1-2; 7 bases match TRBD1. The CDR3 protein is CASSLDAGQYYGYTF. For the CDR3, the DNA is TGTGCCAGCAGCTTAGATGCGGGACAGTACTATGGCTACACCTTC.